This T cell receptor (beta chain) was identified during a study of blood T cell repertoires in COVID-19. About the research overall: COVID-19 samples from acute and convalescent phases originated in the United States, Italy and Spain. PBMCs, B-cell-depleted T cells, or T cells were the source of the cDNA or gDNA that made up the material.

In the study's own analysis: Researchers report that nucleated cell counts were estimated from reference gene primer amplification. Clones were read by immunoSEQ multiplex PCR, and TCRdb kept only the in-frame ones, dropping some. D and trimming were read from the DNA, whereas the V and J calls and clone size are those reported in that table. The table records roughly 120,000 clones, less than 90% of them present only once. V was clipped by 0 bases and J by 2 bases, with 16 bases between them. Germline V gene lookup returns CDR1 SGDLS and CDR2 YYNGEE. The CDR3 runs to 17 residues. The sample was peripheral blood. The genes are TRBV9 and TRBJ2-3, with TRBD2 as a possible D gene (6 bases). The source of this sequence is a man under 40 with acute or convalescent COVID-19. The CDR3 DNA reads TGTGCCAGCAGCGTAGAGGGCGGGACTTATAACACAGATACGCAGTATTTT. It is translated as CASSVEGGTYNTDTQYF.